This T cell receptor beta chain was obtained from a study of regulatory T cells in long-lasting Graves disease. General observations from the study: New patients shared around 1,000 public clonotypes, and persistent patients shared more, with a few thousand. Gene preferences differed: TRBV28, TRBJ1-2, TRBJ2-5 in persistent cases.

In the case of this clonotype: Its antigen is unidentified. A much larger clone lies a single base off, so this may be a read error.

CDR3 size: 14 residues. Trimming took 6 bases from V and 10 from J, leaving 22 bases between them. In germline, CDR1 is SQVTM, CDR2 ANQGSEA. Time point specified: newly diagnosed GD, antithyroid drugs for less than 3 months. From RNA extracted from PBMCs, the TCR library was made. TCR beta libraries were built with iRepertoire HTBI primers and Arm-PCR of CDR3 regions. MiXCR was run by TCRdb on the multiplex PCR reads, yielding one entry per CDR3 protein. The repertoire holds 250,000 to 300,000 distinct CDR3 sequences, with about 20% as singletons. The sample was also reused in another study, on T cells in Graves' hyperthyroidism and ophthalmopathy.

The chain links TRBV29-1 to TRBJ2-1, with a tentative D call TRBD1 (6 bases). This receptor was obtained from a woman in her twenties or thirties with Graves disease. The sample was peripheral blood mononuclear cells (PBMCs), taken at new diagnosis, from a patient treated with antithyroid drugs. The CDR3 here is CSVALATGTYEQFF. DNA of the CDR3: TGCAGCGTCGCTCTTGCTACAGGGACCTACGAGCAGTTCTTC.